This T cell receptor (beta chain) is drawn from a study of T cells in Graves' hyperthyroidism and ophthalmopathy. The overall study: Peripheral blood specimens were obtained at initial diagnosis, prior to any treatment. Study observations and caveats: Most thyroid clonotypes with frequency above 0.001 were detected in blood. The model anticipated ophthalmopathy a median approximately 6.5 months pre-onset.

Exclusions: uncontrolled infection, other autoimmune disease, pregnancy, lactation. This clonotype was detected only a few times. Its antigen remains unidentified. At one boundary the junction diverges from the germline segment, which might be a read error. RNA transcripts were the template for amplifying TCR beta CDR3 regions. Initially, a first-round RT-PCR of the TCR CDR3 employed the HTBI primer set. Via MiXCR, TCRdb re-called the multiplex PCR reads, giving one row per CDR3 protein. The sample shows under 550,000 distinct CDR3 sequences, roughly an eighth of them seen only once. The sequenced sample was blood. This clonotype was obtained from a woman aged 18-29 years with Graves' hyperthyroidism.

In DNA form, the CDR3 reads TGTGCCACCAGTGGGAGCTGGAACACTGAAGCTTTCTTT. Translating it yields CATSGSWNTEAFF. This sequence joins TRBV12-3 or TRBV12-4 and TRBJ1-1; D gene unclear. The CDR3 is 13 residues long.